The rows below give T cell receptor beta chains drawn from one sample of a study of T cell repertoires in cytomegalovirus infection. MiXCR, applied by TCRdb to the reads, yields one record per CDR3 protein. The sample has more than 400,000 distinct CDR3 sequences; less than 30% are singletons. The specimen was PBMCs. The receptors shown here come from a human donor in good health (CMV status not recorded). Some clones in this sample may be carry-over from other donors' samples. Both conserved end residues are part of each CDR3. A D gene is named only where the DNA matches it firmly. Where a row states a size, it is once, few, many or the class of an expanded clone; other rows omit it.

V gene	clone size	D gene	J gene	CDR3 protein	CDR3 DNA
TRBV7-2	NA	NA	TRBJ2-5	CASSRGQGPGTQYF	TGTGCCAGCAGCCGAGGTCAGGGGCCAGGGACCCAGTACTTC
TRBV7-3	few	NA	TRBJ1-1	CASSSSGFAEAFF	TGTGCCAGCAGCTCCTCAGGGTTCGCTGAAGCTTTCTTT
TRBV7-2	few	NA	TRBJ2-1	CASSLGRVKYNEQFF	TGTGCCAGCAGCTTAGGCAGGGTGAAGTACAATGAGCAGTTCTTC
TRBV7-2	many	TRBD2	TRBJ2-5	CASSLGSGWVETQYF	TGTGCCAGCAGCTTAGGTAGCGGGTGGGTCGAGACCCAGTACTTC
TRBV24-1	few	NA	TRBJ2-3	CATSDLKAAVEGLGGTDTQYF	TGTGCCACCAGTGATTTGAAAGCGGCGGTTGAGGGGCTGGGCGGCACAGATACGCAGTATTTT
TRBV2	NA	NA	TRBJ2-3	CASSGRSKPDTQYF	TGTGCCAGCAGTGGGCGTAGCAAGCCAGATACGCAGTATTTT
TRBV29-1	few	NA	TRBJ2-5	CSVIWGYQETQYF	TGCAGCGTTATATGGGGGTACCAAGAGACCCAGTACTTC
TRBV7-2	many	NA	TRBJ2-3	CASTLGRSPPSTDTQYF	TGTGCCAGCACCCTAGGGAGGTCCCCGCCTAGCACAGATACGCAGTATTTT
TRBV19	few	NA	TRBJ1-5	CASSLDSHLGNQPQHF	TGTGCCAGTAGTCTCGACAGCCACTTGGGGAATCAGCCCCAGCATTTT
TRBV5-4	few	TRBD1	TRBJ1-2	CASSLDRQGNGGYTF	TGTGCCAGCAGCTTGGACAGACAGGGCAATGGTGGCTACACCTTC
TRBV7-2	many	TRBD2	TRBJ2-5	CASSLAGWGGETQYF	TGTGCCAGCAGCTTAGCGGGCTGGGGGGGAGAGACCCAGTACTTC
TRBV6-6	NA	NA	TRBJ1-2	CASLNAGTGGYTF	TGTGCCAGTCTAAACGCCGGGACGGGGGGCTACACCTTC
TRBV19	NA	NA	TRBJ2-5	CASSKVETGQETQYF	TGTGCCAGTAGTAAAGTCGAGACAGGACAAGAGACCCAGTACTTC
TRBV27	NA	TRBD2	TRBJ2-1	CASSLLVVERERYNEQFF	TGTGCCAGCAGTTTATTGGTTGTGGAGCGGGAAAGATACAATGAGCAGTTCTTC
TRBV7-2	many	NA	TRBJ1-3	CASSLGFSGNTIYF	TGTGCCAGCAGCTTAGGCTTCTCTGGAAACACCATATATTTT